The 2 T cell receptor beta chains below all came from one sample that was sequenced in a study of CD8+ T cells in alopecia areata. Treatment reported: oral pan-JAK inhibitor, 5-10 mg twice daily. After isolation, RNA underwent reverse transcription to generate cDNA as the sequencing template. Libraries were prepared by immunoSEQ multiplex PCR; TCRdb keeps only in-frame clonotypes and omits some of them. Altogether some 200,000 clones are present, 43% being singletons, with the ten largest covering around 2.5%. The specimen was CD4+ T cells sorted from blood, collected around week 37, from a patient treated with tofacitinib. The receptors derive from a human donor with alopecia areata.

The chain has TRBV5-1 and TRBJ1-4; the D gene is possibly TRBD1 (6 bases). Trimming shortened V by 5 bases and J by 2 bases, and 10 bases separated the two germline ends. This CDR3 region has 14 residues. CDR1 and CDR2 from the germline V gene are SGHRS and YFSETQ. The CDR3 protein is CASRFQGTNEKLFF. The CDR3 DNA sequence: TGCGCCAGCAGATTTCAGGGGACTAATGAAAAACTGTTTTTT.

V gene TRBV5-1 combines with J gene TRBJ2-2; no clear D. The CDR3 extends over 15 amino acids. The germline V gene encodes CDR1 SGHRS and CDR2 YFSETQ. The germline V and J ends were trimmed by 0 bases and 3 bases, with 9 bases remaining between them. CDR3 sequence: CASSLVLRDTGELFF. As DNA, the CDR3 is TGCGCCAGCAGCTTGGTTTTGAGAGACACCGGGGAGCTGTTTTTT.